Following are 27 T cell receptor beta chains from one sample sequenced in a study of T cells after yellow fever vaccination. TCRdb processed the 5' RACE reads anew with MiXCR; each CDR3 protein has one entry. Among around 320,000 distinct CDR3 sequences listed, around 4.5% were seen once. The material was PBMCs, obtained 15 days after the yellow fever booster vaccination. The receptors here all came from a young man who received the YFV17D yellow fever vaccine.

This clonotype has ten or more counts. The rearrangement uses TRBV29-1 and TRBJ2-1, with 9 positions matching TRBD1. The CDR3 sequence is 14 residues long. The V segment lost 6 bases and the J segment 2 bases; nucleotides outside the gene matches: 5. CDR1 is SQVTM and CDR2 is ANQGSEA in the germline V gene. The CDR3 is CSVQRDRAYNEQFF. CDR3 nucleotides: TGCAGCGTCCAACGGGACAGGGCCTACAATGAGCAGTTCTTC.

The genes are TRBV6-5 and TRBJ1-3; D might be TRBD1 (5 bases). The CDR3 is made up of 18 amino acids. V was trimmed by 3 bases and J by 4 bases, leaving 22 bases between them. Germline-derived CDR1 and CDR2 are MNHEY and SVGAGI. CDR3 DNA sequence: TGTGCCAGCAGTTATCGGATTCAGGGTATCGAATCAGGAAACACCATATATTTT. Protein product: CASSYRIQGIESGNTIYF.

This clonotype has at least ten counts. The chain employs TRBV5-6 and TRBJ2-7, with 9 bases identical to TRBD1. The J segment lost 2 bases and the V segment lost 4 bases, leaving 4 bases of the junction unmatched. Germline V gene data show CDR1 as SGHDT and CDR2 as YYEEEE. The CDR3 covers 14 residues. This CDR3 is CASSVGQGPYEQYV. CDR3 in DNA: TGTGCCAGCAGCGTGGGACAGGGACCCTACGAGCAGTACGTC.

This clonotype was counted many times. This chain uses TRBV7-3 with TRBJ1-1; D ambiguous. Deletions cut 2 bases from V and 0 bases from J, with 10 bases between. The CDR3 length is 15 residues. In germline, CDR1 is SGHTA, CDR2 FQGTGA. The CDR3 region has the DNA TGTGCCAGCAGCTTAGGTCCGGTTATGAACACTGAAGCTTTCTTT. The encoded protein is CASSLGPVMNTEAFF.

The rearrangement uses TRBV5-1 and TRBJ2-1, with 10 bases that match TRBD2. CDR1 is SGHRS, CDR2 YFSETQ, per germline. Trimming at V came to 3 bases and at J to 8 bases, leaving 11 bases not matched to a gene. The CDR3 is made up of 16 amino acids. The CDR3 DNA follows: TGCGCCAGCAGCTACCCGCTACTAGCGGGACAATATGAGCAGTTCTTC. Its protein product is CASSYPLLAGQYEQFF.

This clonotype came up many times. The rearrangement links TRBV7-3 to TRBJ2-1, with 7 bases aligning to TRBD2. Germline V lookup: CDR1 SGHTA, CDR2 FQGTGA. CDR3 size: 14 residues. V lost 4 bases, J lost 3 bases, and 3 bases stayed unmatched. As DNA, the CDR3 is TGTGCCAGCAGCTGGGGGGGTGTCTACAATGAGCAGTTCTTC. It encodes CASSWGGVYNEQFF. The full variable domain, with the rest looked up from reference TRBV7-3 and TRBJ2-1, is GAGVSQTPSNKVTEKGKYVELRCDPISGHTALYWYRQSLGQGPEFLIYFQGTGAADDSGLPNDRFFAVRPEGSVSTLKIQRTERGDSAVYLCASSWGGVYNEQFFGPGTRLTVL.

This clonotype has only a few counts. V gene TRBV20-1 combines with J gene TRBJ1-2; D unresolved. The V gene lost 4 bases and the J gene lost 8 bases, with 14 bases spanning the gap. This CDR3 spans 12 amino acids. CDR1 DFQATT and CDR2 SNEGSKA come from the germline V gene (reference sequence). The CDR3 loop is CSAKDLARGYTF. For the CDR3, the DNA is TGCAGTGCTAAGGATTTAGCTAGGGGCTACACCTTC.

A few counts support this clonotype. The chain joins TRBV11-2 to TRBJ2-1, with TRBD2 as a possible D gene (5 bases). This CDR3 is built from 12 residues. Between the trimmed V and J ends, which lost 8 bases and 9 bases, there was a span of 14 bases. CDR1 is SGHAT and CDR2 is FQNNGV in the germline V gene. The CDR3 nucleotides read TGTGCCAGCCGGACTCCTGAGGGTGAGCAGTTCTTC. Protein sequence: CASRTPEGEQFF.

Many counts were recorded for this clonotype. The chain carries TRBV7-2 and TRBJ1-2; TRBD1 agrees at 7 bases. There are 13 residues in the CDR3. Trimming removed 5 bases from V and 3 bases from J; junction bases left unmatched: 3. Germline V gene data show CDR1 as SGHTA and CDR2 as FQGNSA. The CDR3 is CASSQTGYYGYTF. The DNA of the CDR3 is TGTGCCAGCAGCCAGACAGGGTACTATGGCTACACCTTC. Supplemented by reference TRBV7-2 and TRBJ1-2, the full variable domain reads GAGVSQSPSNKVTEKGKDVELRCDPISGHTALYWYRQSLGQGLEFLIYFQGNSAPDKSGLPSDRFSAERTGGSVSTLTIQRTQQEDSAVYLCASSQTGYYGYTFGSGTRLTVV.

V usage is TRBV27 and J usage is TRBJ2-2, with 9 bases fitting TRBD1. CDR3 length: 14 amino acids. With 4 bases clipped from V and 7 bases from J, the junction kept 4 bases outside the gene matches. Germline CDR1 MNHEY, CDR2 SMNVEV (reference sequence). The CDR3 region has the DNA TGTGCCAGCAGTTGGGGACAGGGCGGCGGGGAGCTGTTTTTT. It translates to CASSWGQGGGELFF.

This clonotype was seen a few times. The chain joins TRBV6-5 to TRBJ2-1; D call uncertain. The V gene lost 8 bases and the J gene lost 6 bases, with 17 bases spanning the gap. Germline loops: CDR1 MNHEY, CDR2 SVGAGI. The CDR3 has 14 amino acids. For the CDR3, the DNA is TGTGCCAGCCGCCTGTCCTCCTCGGCCAATGAGCAGTTCTTC. It is translated as CASRLSSSANEQFF.

This clonotype was found many times. The V gene is TRBV6-6, the J gene TRBJ2-1; D remains ambiguous. This CDR3 region has 13 residues. V lost 0 bases, J lost 5 bases, and 5 bases lay in between. Germline assignment: CDR1 MNHNY and CDR2 SVGAGI (reference sequence). CDR3 sequence (DNA): TGTGCCAGCAGTTACTCGGGCAACAATGAGCAGTTCTTC. It yields the protein CASSYSGNNEQFF.

The chain links TRBV7-9 to TRBJ2-1; 10 nucleotides align to TRBD1. Trimming removed 5 bases from V and 6 bases from J; junction bases left unmatched: 7. CDR3 length: 15 residues. Germline assignment: CDR1 SEHNR and CDR2 FQNEAQ (reference sequence). CDR3 sequence reads: CASSSAGTGVNEQFF. In DNA, the CDR3 is TGTGCCAGCAGCAGTGCCGGGACAGGGGTCAATGAGCAGTTCTTC.

The V and J genes are TRBV28 and TRBJ2-3, with 10 nucleotides matching TRBD2. Germline-derived CDR1 and CDR2 are MDHEN and SYDVKM. CDR3 length: 16 residues. The ends lost 6 bases at V and 0 bases at J; junction bases unmatched: 6. The CDR3 region has the DNA TGTGCCAGCAGAACCCTAGCGGGAGACAGCACAGATACGCAGTATTTT. This encodes CASRTLAGDSTDTQYF.

The rearrangement uses TRBV6-2 or TRBV6-3 and TRBJ2-5; TRBD1 or TRBD2 may be the D gene (6 bases each). This CDR3 region has 14 residues. V lost 6 bases and J 7 bases, leaving 18 bases between the germline ends. CDR1 is MNHEY and CDR2 is SVGEGT in the germline V gene. The CDR3 bases are TGTGCCAGCAGACGTACTAGGGGGGAAGTGACCCAGTACTTC. Amino acids: CASRRTRGEVTQYF.

CDR3 loop: CASSERSDDTDTQYF. The CDR3 DNA is TGTGCCAGCAGTGAAAGGTCAGACGATACAGATACGCAGTATTTT. The chain couples TRBV6-1 to TRBJ2-3; unclear D gene. With 2 bases removed from V and 3 bases from J, the gap between germline ends came to 12 bases. The germline CDR1 and CDR2 sequences are MNHNS and SASEGT. This CDR3 comprises 15 residues.

In this sample, this clonotype turned up many times. The chain joins TRBV10-3 to TRBJ2-6; a weak D match, TRBD1 (5 bases). Germline V gives CDR1 ENHRY, CDR2 SYGVKD. This CDR3 is built from 15 residues. The V end lost 10 bases, the J end lost 0 bases, and 13 bases lay between the germline ends. The CDR3 sequence: CATARQLSGANVLTF. Written as DNA, the CDR3 is TGTGCCACCGCGAGACAGCTCTCTGGGGCCAACGTCCTGACTTTC.

Only a few counts were recorded for this clonotype. The V and J genes are TRBV6-5 and TRBJ2-1; the match to TRBD1 covers 9 bases. This CDR3 is 13 amino acids long. After removal of 6 bases from V and 12 bases from J, the junction contained 9 bases not matched to a gene. The germline gives CDR1 MNHEY, CDR2 SVGAGI. The CDR3 DNA is TGTGCCAGCAGAACGCCCGGGACAGGGAGGCAGTTCTTC. It yields the protein CASRTPGTGRQFF.

This clonotype was seen ten or more times. This chain joins TRBV10-3 and TRBJ2-5, with D tentatively TRBD1 (5 bases). Germline-derived CDR1 and CDR2 are ENHRY and SYGVKD. The CDR3 loop spans 16 amino acids. V lost 0 bases, J lost 5 bases, and 16 bases lay in between. The CDR3 DNA is TGTGCCATCAGTGAGTCAGGCAGGGATGGGAAGGAGACCCAGTACTTC. Translated, it gives CAISESGRDGKETQYF.

A few counts support this clonotype. The chain is built from TRBV20-1 and TRBJ1-6; 7 bases fit TRBD1. The CDR3 runs 14 residues. Per germline, CDR1 DFQATT and CDR2 SNEGSKA (reference sequence). V trimming: 2 bases; J trimming: 5 bases; junction bases outside the gene matches: 3. CDR3 protein: CSARPTGHNSPLHF. The CDR3 nucleotides read TGCAGTGCTAGACCGACAGGGCATAATTCACCCCTCCACTTT.

This clonotype was seen at least ten times. The chain recombines TRBV20-1 with TRBJ2-7, with unresolved D. Germline loops: CDR1 DFQATT, CDR2 SNEGSKA (reference sequence). CDR3 length equals 15 residues. Trimming shortened V by 0 bases and J by 2 bases, and 14 bases separated the two germline ends. The CDR3 reads CSARDGSRLTYEQYV. The DNA for the CDR3 is TGCAGTGCTAGAGACGGCAGCCGATTAACCTACGAGCAGTACGTC.

This clonotype was detected many times. The chain joins TRBV6-5 to TRBJ2-1; 8 bases match TRBD1. Germline assignment: CDR1 MNHEY and CDR2 SVGAGI. The CDR3 spans 12 residues. After removal of 9 bases from V and 7 bases from J, the junction contained 5 bases not matched to a gene. The CDR3 nucleotides read TGTGCCAGGGACAGGGCGGGAAATGAGCAGTTCTTC. Its protein is CARDRAGNEQFF.

This clonotype has ten or more counts. J is TRBJ2-2 and V is TRBV6-2 or TRBV6-3, with D uncertain. The ends were cut back, 7 bases at V and 2 bases at J, with 5 bases in the middle. The CDR3 runs to 12 residues. Looked up from germline, CDR1 is MNHEY and CDR2 is SVGEGT. In nucleotides, the CDR3 is TGTGCCAGCAAAATAAACACCGGGGAGCTGTTTTTT. Encoded protein: CASKINTGELFF.

This clonotype was seen at least ten times. The rearrangement links TRBV20-1 to TRBJ1-2; no clear D gene. The CDR3 is 13 amino acids. Germline V lookup: CDR1 DFQATT, CDR2 SNEGSKA (reference sequence). Trimming took 3 bases from V and 7 from J, leaving 15 bases between them. CDR3 coding DNA: TGCAGTGCTAGGAGTGTGGGTTCTCTTGGCTACACCTTC. It translates to CSARSVGSLGYTF.

The chain couples TRBV5-1 to TRBJ2-3, with unresolved D. Per the germline V gene, CDR1 is SGHRS and CDR2 is YFSETQ. V lost 0 bases and J lost 0, with 17 bases in between. CDR3 length equals 18 residues. The CDR3 sequence is CASSLEGGLAASTDTQYF. The DNA for the CDR3 is TGCGCCAGCAGCTTGGAGGGTGGCTTGGCTGCAAGCACAGATACGCAGTATTTT.

This chain connects TRBV5-5 to TRBJ1-1; weak D call: TRBD1 (5 bases). Per germline, CDR1 SGHKS and CDR2 YYEKEE (reference sequence). The CDR3 sequence is 15 residues long. Deletions cut 2 bases from V and 5 bases from J, with 16 bases between. The CDR3 loop is CASSFYLGGDTEAFF. The CDR3 coding sequence is TGTGCCAGCAGCTTCTACCTGGGGGGGGATACTGAAGCTTTCTTT. Full variable domain (remainder filled in from reference TRBV5-5 and TRBJ1-1): DAGVTQSPTHLIKTRGQQVTLRCSPISGHKSVSWYQQVLGQGPQFIFQYYEKEERGRGNFPDRFSARQFPNYSSELNVNALLLGDSALYLCASSFYLGGDTEAFFGQGTRLTVV.

V is TRBV19 and J is TRBJ2-7, with unresolved D. This CDR3 is 11 amino acids long. V gave up 11 bases and J gave up 1 base, with 9 bases separating them. CDR1 is LNHDA and CDR2 is SQIVND in the germline V gene (reference sequence). In nucleotides, the CDR3 is TGTGCCTCCTTAGGGTCCTACGAGCAGTACGTC. Residues: CASLGSYEQYV.